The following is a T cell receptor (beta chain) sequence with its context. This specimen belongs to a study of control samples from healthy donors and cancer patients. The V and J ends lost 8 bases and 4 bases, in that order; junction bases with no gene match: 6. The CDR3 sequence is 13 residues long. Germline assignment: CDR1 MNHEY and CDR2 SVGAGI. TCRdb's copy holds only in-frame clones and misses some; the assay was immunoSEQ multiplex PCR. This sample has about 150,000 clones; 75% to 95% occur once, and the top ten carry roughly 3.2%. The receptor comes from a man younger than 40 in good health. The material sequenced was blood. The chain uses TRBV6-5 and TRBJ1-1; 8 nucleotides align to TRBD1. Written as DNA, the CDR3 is TGTGCCAGCCGGGGACAGGTCGGCACTGAAGCTTTCTTT. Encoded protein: CASRGQVGTEAFF.